The 20 T cell receptor beta chains listed next were all sequenced from one sample in a study of breast tumors, draining lymph nodes, adjacent tissues. TCRdb re-derived calls from the multiplex PCR reads in MiXCR, one entry per CDR3 protein. Found here are 120,000 to 150,000 distinct CDR3 sequences, 32% of them singletons; the top ten hold around 2.5%. Breast cancer patients provided tissue from their axillary draining lymph nodes. Sample: axillary lymph node tissue. The receptors originated from a female donor with breast cancer. Some clones in this sample may be carry-over from other donors' samples.

This clonotype occurred many times. The rearrangement links TRBV30 to TRBJ1-6; unclear D gene. Germline V gene data show CDR1 as GTSNPN and CDR2 as SVGIG (reference sequence). This CDR3 spans 16 amino acids. The V end lost 2 bases, the J end lost 9 bases, and 20 bases lay between the germline ends. The CDR3 region has the DNA TGTGCCTGGAGTTTCGCCGTAGGCTCCCGGGGTTCACCCCTCCACTTT. Protein: CAWSFAVGSRGSPLHF.

J is TRBJ2-2 and V is TRBV7-3; unclear D gene. Trimming left V 1 base short and J 8 bases short, with 5 bases between. Germline V gene lookup returns CDR1 SGHTA and CDR2 FQGTGA. This CDR3 region has 12 residues. DNA of the CDR3: TGTGCCAGCAGCTTAAAAACAGGGGAGCTGTTTTTT. Its translation is CASSLKTGELFF.

This clonotype was seen many times. The chain is built from TRBV20-1 and TRBJ2-1, with a possible D match to TRBD2 (6 bases). V lost 3 bases and J 5 bases, leaving 11 bases between the germline ends. The CDR3 sequence is 13 residues long. CDR1 is DFQATT, CDR2 SNEGSKA, per germline (reference sequence). In nucleotides, the CDR3 is TGCAGTGCTAGGATCCCGGGGGACAATGAGCAGTTCTTC. Its protein is CSARIPGDNEQFF.

This sequence joins TRBV20-1 and TRBJ2-1; 13 bases align to TRBD2. The germline V gene has CDR1 DFQATT and CDR2 SNEGSKA (reference sequence). The CDR3 loop spans 17 amino acids. V lost 0 bases to trimming and J lost 9 bases; unmatched junction nucleotides: 11. The CDR3: CSARDITGLAGAGEQFF. Written as DNA, the CDR3 is TGCAGTGCTAGAGATATTACCGGACTAGCGGGGGCCGGTGAGCAGTTCTTC.

Here the CDR3 DNA reads TGCAGTGCTAGACCAGGACAGCCCCTCCACTTT. Amino acid sequence: CSARPGQPLHF. The chain employs TRBV20-1 and TRBJ1-6; tentative D call: TRBD1 (6 bases). Trimming removed 2 bases from V and 13 bases from J, with 9 bases in between. The CDR3 is 11 residues long. Germline V gene sequence: CDR1 DFQATT, CDR2 SNEGSKA (reference sequence).

This clonotype was found many times. The chain employs TRBV5-1 and TRBJ2-6; D could derive from TRBD1 or TRBD2 (5 bases each). CDR1 and CDR2 from the germline V gene are SGHRS and YFSETQ. CDR3 length: 17 amino acids. V gave up 0 bases and J gave up 0 bases, with 10 bases separating them. DNA of the CDR3: TGCGCCAGCAGCTTGGGGGACGAAAGCTCTGGGGCCAACGTCCTGACTTTC. Translation: CASSLGDESSGANVLTF.

Comment on this clonotype: This likely comes from a read error, as the CDR3 has no conserved phenylalanine or tryptophan at its end. The limits of the CDR3 on the DNA are not certain, so only TCRdb's listed CDR3 is given. The chain couples TRBV20-1 to TRBJ2-7; TRBD2 was called by the table and not checked on the DNA. Germline loops: CDR1 DFQATT, CDR2 SNEGSKA (reference sequence). The CDR3 region is 12 residues in length, termini included. The CDR3 protein is CSASGPGHEPYY.

This clonotype has at least ten counts. This chain uses TRBV3-1 with TRBJ2-5, with TRBD2 matching 15 bases. Germline values: CDR1 LGHDT, CDR2 YNNKEL (reference sequence). The V gene end was trimmed by 3 bases and the J gene end by 5 bases; junction bases not matched to a gene: 10. The CDR3 has 18 residues. The CDR3 DNA is TGTGCCAGCAGCCACTCAAGGGGGACTAGCGGGGGGTGGGAGACCCAGTACTTC. The encoded protein is CASSHSRGTSGGWETQYF.

About this clonotype: The conserved closing phenylalanine or tryptophan is absent in this CDR3, likely reflecting a read error. The rearrangement joins TRBV9 to TRBJ1-1; D perhaps matches TRBD1 (6 bases). CDR1 and CDR2 (germline): SGDLS, YYNGEE. V was trimmed by 4 bases and J by 1 base, leaving 14 bases between them. This CDR3 is built from 15 residues. The CDR3 loop is CASSRVDRRNTEAFL. The DNA for the CDR3 is TGTGCCAGCAGCCGGGTAGACAGGAGGAACACTGAAGCTTTCTTG.

This clonotype appeared many times. This chain joins TRBV29-1 and TRBJ2-5; 9 bases line up with TRBD1. Germline-derived CDR1 and CDR2 are SQVTM and ANQGSEA. Losses at the gene ends were 1 base for V and 4 bases for J; bases not matched to a gene: 7. The CDR3 totals 15 residues. For the CDR3, the DNA is TGCAGCGTTGAAGGGGGGACAGGGTTACTAGAGACCCAGTACTTC. Translation: CSVEGGTGLLETQYF.

V usage is TRBV5-1 and J usage is TRBJ1-3; TRBD1 aligns across 9 bases. The CDR3 sequence is 14 residues long. After removal of 4 bases from V and 6 bases from J, the junction contained 5 bases not matched to a gene. Germline V gene data show CDR1 as SGHRS and CDR2 as YFSETQ. The CDR3 protein is CASSQGTGSNTIYF. The CDR3 DNA follows: TGCGCCAGCAGCCAAGGGACAGGGTCAAACACCATATATTTT.

This rearrangement joins TRBV20-1 to TRBJ2-7; D uncertain. Trimming shortened V by 0 bases and J by 4 bases, and 13 bases separated the two germline ends. The CDR3 extends over 14 amino acids. Germline CDR1 DFQATT, CDR2 SNEGSKA (reference sequence). CDR3 nucleotides: TGCAGTGCTAGAGATATGGGGTCCCCTTACGAGCAGTACTTC. Protein: CSARDMGSPYEQYF.

The rearrangement links TRBV7-9 to TRBJ1-6, with D maybe TRBD1 (5 bases). This CDR3 region has 17 residues. V lost 7 bases to trimming and J lost 4 bases, with 20 bases between them. Per the germline V gene, CDR1 is SEHNR and CDR2 is FQNEAQ (reference sequence). CDR3 loop: CASTKYVGDWYNSPLHF. DNA of the CDR3: TGTGCCAGCACCAAATACGTAGGGGATTGGTATAATTCACCCCTCCACTTT.

About this clonotype itself: A junction boundary mismatches the germline segment, possibly from a read error. The J gene is TRBJ1-2, the V gene TRBV14, with D uncertain. Germline CDR1 reads SGHDN; CDR2 reads FVKESK. This CDR3 comprises 8 residues. CDR3 sequence (DNA): TGTGCCAGCAGCCGGGAGTCCTTC. This translates into CASSRESF. Looking up the rest from reference TRBV14 and TRBJ1-2 gives the full variable domain: EAGVTQFPSHSVIEKGQTVTLRCDPISGHDNLYWYRRVMGKEIKFLLHFVKESKQDESGMPNNRFLAERTGGTYSTLKVQPAELEDSGVYFCASSRESFGSGTRLTVV.

This clonotype appeared once. V and J are TRBV4-2 and TRBJ1-3, with a weak D call TRBD1 (6 bases). Deletions cut 2 bases from V and 4 bases from J, with 12 bases between. CDR1 and CDR2 (germline): LGHNA, YNFKEQ. The CDR3 extends over 15 amino acids. The CDR3 nucleotides read TGTGCCAGCAGCCAACTAGCGGGGGGCGGAAACACCATATATTTT. This codes for CASSQLAGGGNTIYF.

Ten or more counts support this clonotype. The gene calls are TRBV5-1 and TRBJ1-4; TRBD1 aligns across 8 bases. V dropped 4 bases and J dropped 3; count of bases not matched to a gene: 2. The CDR3 loop spans 14 amino acids. Germline assignment: CDR1 SGHRS and CDR2 YFSETQ. The CDR3 is CASSLQGANEKLFF. CDR3 DNA sequence: TGCGCCAGCAGCCTACAGGGGGCTAATGAAAAACTGTTTTTT.

This clonotype was counted ten times or more. This chain links TRBV11-1 with TRBJ2-5; TRBD1 matches at 9 bases. Trimming at V came to 7 bases and at J to 3 bases, leaving 6 bases not matched to a gene. The V gene's germline CDR1 is SGHAT and CDR2 FQDESV (reference sequence). The CDR3 is 14 residues long. The CDR3 DNA follows: TGTGCCAGCACCAAAGACAGGGGGAAAGAGACCCAGTACTTC. Amino acids: CASTKDRGKETQYF.

About this clonotype: One end of the junction fails to match germline, which may point to a read error. Here the CDR3 DNA reads TGCGCCAGCAGTATTAGCGGGGACAGCACAGATACGCAGTATTTT. It is translated as CASSISGDSTDTQYF. The genes are TRBV6-1 and TRBJ2-3; TRBD2 aligns across 8 bases. The CDR3 totals 15 residues. CDR1 and CDR2 from the germline V gene are MNHNS and SASEGT.

V is TRBV29-1 and J is TRBJ1-1, with 8 bases lining up with TRBD1. This CDR3 spans 13 amino acids. From germline, CDR1 is SQVTM and CDR2 ANQGSEA. The V and J ends lost 7 bases and 3 bases, in that order; junction bases with no gene match: 7. The CDR3 nucleotides are TGCAGCGGGAACAGGGGGGAGGACACTGAAGCTTTCTTT. Protein sequence: CSGNRGEDTEAFF.

In its sample, this clonotype was seen once. One end of the junction varies from germline; a read error may be responsible. The V gene is TRBV4-1, the J gene TRBJ1-3; D remains unclear. In germline, CDR1 is MGHRA, CDR2 YSYEKL. The CDR3 consists of 12 residues. CDR3 nucleotides: TGCGCCAGCAGCCAGGAGGGAAGCACCGTATATTTT. Protein sequence: CASSQEGSTVYF.